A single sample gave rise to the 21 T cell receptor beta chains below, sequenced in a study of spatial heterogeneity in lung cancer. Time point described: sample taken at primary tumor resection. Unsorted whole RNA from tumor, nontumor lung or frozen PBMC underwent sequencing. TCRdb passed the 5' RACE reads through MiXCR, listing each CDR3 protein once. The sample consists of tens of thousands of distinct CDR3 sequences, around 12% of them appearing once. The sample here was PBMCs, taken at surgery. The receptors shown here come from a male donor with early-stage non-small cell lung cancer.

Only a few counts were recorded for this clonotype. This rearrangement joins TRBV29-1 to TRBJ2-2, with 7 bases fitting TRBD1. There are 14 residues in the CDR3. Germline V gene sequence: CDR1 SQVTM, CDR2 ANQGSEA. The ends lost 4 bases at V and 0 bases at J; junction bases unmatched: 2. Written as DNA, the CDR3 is TGCAGCGTTGTGGGACAGTCGAACACCGGGGAGCTGTTTTTT. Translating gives CSVVGQSNTGELFF.

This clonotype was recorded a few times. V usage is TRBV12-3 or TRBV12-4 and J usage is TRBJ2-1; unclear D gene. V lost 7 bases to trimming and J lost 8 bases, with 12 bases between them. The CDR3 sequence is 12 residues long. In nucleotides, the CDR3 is TGTGCCAGCACCATCTCGGCGGATGAGCAGTTCTTC. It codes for CASTISADEQFF.

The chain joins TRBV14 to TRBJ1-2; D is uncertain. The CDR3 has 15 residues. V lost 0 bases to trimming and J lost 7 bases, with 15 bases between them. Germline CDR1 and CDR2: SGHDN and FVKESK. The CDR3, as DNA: TGTGCCAGCAGCCAAGACTCCCTACAGAACCGTGGCTACACCTTC. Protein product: CASSQDSLQNRGYTF. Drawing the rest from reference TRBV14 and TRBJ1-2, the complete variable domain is EAGVTQFPSHSVIEKGQTVTLRCDPISGHDNLYWYRRVMGKEIKFLLHFVKESKQDESGMPNNRFLAERTGGTYSTLKVQPAELEDSGVYFCASSQDSLQNRGYTFGSGTRLTVV.

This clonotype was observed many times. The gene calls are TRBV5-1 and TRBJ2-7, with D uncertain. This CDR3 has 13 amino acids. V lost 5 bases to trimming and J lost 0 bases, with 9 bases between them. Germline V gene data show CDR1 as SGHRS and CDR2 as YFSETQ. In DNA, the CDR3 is TGCGCCAGCAGTTCCGGGTTCTCCTACGAGCAGTACTTC. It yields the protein CASSSGFSYEQYF.

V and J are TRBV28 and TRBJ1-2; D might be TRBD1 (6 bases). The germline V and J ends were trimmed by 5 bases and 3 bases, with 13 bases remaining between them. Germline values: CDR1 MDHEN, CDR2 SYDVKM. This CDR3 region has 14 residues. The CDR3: CASSPGGQHYGYTF. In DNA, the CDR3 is TGTGCCAGCAGTCCGGGCGGACAGCACTATGGCTACACCTTC.

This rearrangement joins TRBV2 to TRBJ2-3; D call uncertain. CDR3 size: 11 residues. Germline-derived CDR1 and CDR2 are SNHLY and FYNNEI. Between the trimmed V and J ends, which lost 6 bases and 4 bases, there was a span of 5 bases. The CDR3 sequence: CASRFPDTQYF. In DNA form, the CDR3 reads TGTGCCAGCAGATTTCCAGATACGCAGTATTTT. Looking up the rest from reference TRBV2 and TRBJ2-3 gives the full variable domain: EPEVTQTPSHQVTQMGQEVILRCVPISNHLYFYWYRQILGQKVEFLVSFYNNEISEKSEIFDDQFSVERPDGSNFTLKIRSTKLEDSAMYFCASRFPDTQYFGPGTRLTVL.

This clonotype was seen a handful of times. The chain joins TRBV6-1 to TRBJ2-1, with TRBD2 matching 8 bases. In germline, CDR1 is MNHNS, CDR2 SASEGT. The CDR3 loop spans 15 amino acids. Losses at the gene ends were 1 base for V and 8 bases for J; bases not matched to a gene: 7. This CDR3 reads CASSEGAGDWDEQFF. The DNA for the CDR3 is TGTGCCAGCAGTGAAGGAGCGGGAGACTGGGATGAGCAGTTCTTC.

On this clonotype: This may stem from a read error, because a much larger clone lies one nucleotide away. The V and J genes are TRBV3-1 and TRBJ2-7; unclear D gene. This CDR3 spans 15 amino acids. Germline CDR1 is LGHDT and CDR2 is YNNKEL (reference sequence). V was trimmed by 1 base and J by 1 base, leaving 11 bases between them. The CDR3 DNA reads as TGTGCCAGCAGCCAAGGACGTAAGGGTTCCTACGAGCAGTACTTC. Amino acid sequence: CASSQGRKGSYEQYF.

The CDR3 protein is CSAPDLRYSYEQYF. The CDR3 coding sequence is TGCAGTGCTCCGGACTTGAGATACTCCTACGAGCAGTACTTC. The rearrangement joins TRBV20-1 to TRBJ2-7, with D perhaps TRBD2 (5 bases). The CDR3 runs 14 residues. CDR1 is DFQATT and CDR2 is SNEGSKA in the germline V gene (reference sequence). V lost 5 bases to trimming and J lost 0 bases, with 14 bases between them.

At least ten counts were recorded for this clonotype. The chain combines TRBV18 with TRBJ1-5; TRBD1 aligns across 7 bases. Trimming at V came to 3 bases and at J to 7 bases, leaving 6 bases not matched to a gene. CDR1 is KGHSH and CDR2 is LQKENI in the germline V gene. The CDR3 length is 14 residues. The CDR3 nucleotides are TGTGCCAGCTCACCGACAGGGTCCATCCAGCCCCAGCATTTT. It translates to CASSPTGSIQPQHF.

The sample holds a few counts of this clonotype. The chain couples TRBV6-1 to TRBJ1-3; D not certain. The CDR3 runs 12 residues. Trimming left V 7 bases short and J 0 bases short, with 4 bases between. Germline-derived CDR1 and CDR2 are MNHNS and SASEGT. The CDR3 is CASKDSGNTIYF. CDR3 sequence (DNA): TGTGCCAGCAAGGACTCTGGAAACACCATATATTTT.

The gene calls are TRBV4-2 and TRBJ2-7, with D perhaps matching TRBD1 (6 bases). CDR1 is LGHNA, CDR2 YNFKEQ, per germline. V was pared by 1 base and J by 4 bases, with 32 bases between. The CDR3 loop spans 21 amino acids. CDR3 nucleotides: TGTGCCAGCAGCCAAGTGGTCCTCCGGGACACTTCATCCCCCTTTGTGTACGAGCAGTACTTC. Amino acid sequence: CASSQVVLRDTSSPFVYEQYF.

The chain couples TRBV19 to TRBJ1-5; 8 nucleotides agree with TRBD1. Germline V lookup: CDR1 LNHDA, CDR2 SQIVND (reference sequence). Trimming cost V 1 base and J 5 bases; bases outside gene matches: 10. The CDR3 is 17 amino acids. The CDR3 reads CASSIGTRDRRDQPQHF. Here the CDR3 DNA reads TGTGCCAGTAGTATAGGGACCCGGGACAGGAGGGATCAGCCCCAGCATTTT.

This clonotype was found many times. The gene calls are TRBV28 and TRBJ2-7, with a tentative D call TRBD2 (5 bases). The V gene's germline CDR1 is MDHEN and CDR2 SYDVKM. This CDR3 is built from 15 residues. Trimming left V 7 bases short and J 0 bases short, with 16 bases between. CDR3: CASTPSGHSSYEQYF. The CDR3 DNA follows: TGTGCCAGCACCCCCAGCGGTCATAGCTCCTACGAGCAGTACTTC.

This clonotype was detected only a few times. This CDR3 reads CASSHPASVNTGELFF. CDR3 in DNA: TGTGCCAGCAGCCATCCCGCTAGCGTTAACACCGGGGAGCTGTTTTTT. The chain joins TRBV14 to TRBJ2-2; perhaps TRBD2 as D (6 bases). Between the trimmed V and J ends, which lost 3 bases and 2 bases, there was a span of 13 bases. The CDR3 extends over 16 amino acids. The germline gives CDR1 SGHDN, CDR2 FVKESK.

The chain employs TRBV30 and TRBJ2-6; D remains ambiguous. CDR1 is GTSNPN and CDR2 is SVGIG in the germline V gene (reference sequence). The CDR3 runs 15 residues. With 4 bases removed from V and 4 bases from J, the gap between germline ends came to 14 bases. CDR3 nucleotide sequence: TGTGCCTGGACCCTAGGCGATTCCGGGGCCAACGTCCTGACTTTC. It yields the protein CAWTLGDSGANVLTF. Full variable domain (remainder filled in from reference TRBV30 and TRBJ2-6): SQTIHQWPATLVQPVGSPLSLECTVEGTSNPNLYWYRQAAGRGLQLLFYSVGIGQISSEVPQNLSASRPQDRQFILSSKKLLLSDSGFYLCAWTLGDSGANVLTFGAGSRLTVL.

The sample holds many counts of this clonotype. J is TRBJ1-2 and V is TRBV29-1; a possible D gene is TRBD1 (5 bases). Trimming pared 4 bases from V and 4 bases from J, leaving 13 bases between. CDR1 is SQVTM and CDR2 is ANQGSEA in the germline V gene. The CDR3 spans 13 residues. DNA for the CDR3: TGCAGCGTTGTAAACGGTGGGGCCTATGGCTACACCTTC. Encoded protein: CSVVNGGAYGYTF.

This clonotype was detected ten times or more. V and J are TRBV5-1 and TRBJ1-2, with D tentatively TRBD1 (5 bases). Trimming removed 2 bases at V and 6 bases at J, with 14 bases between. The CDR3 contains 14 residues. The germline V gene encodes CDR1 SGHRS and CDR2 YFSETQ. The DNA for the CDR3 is TGCGCCAGCAGCTTCGACAGACCTTTCGATGGCTACACCTTC. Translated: CASSFDRPFDGYTF. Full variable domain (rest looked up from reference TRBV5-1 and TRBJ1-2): KAGVTQTPRYLIKTRGQQVTLSCSPISGHRSVSWYQQTPGQGLQFLFEYFSETQRNKGNFPGRFSGRQFSNSRSEMNVSTLELGDSALYLCASSFDRPFDGYTFGSGTRLTVV.

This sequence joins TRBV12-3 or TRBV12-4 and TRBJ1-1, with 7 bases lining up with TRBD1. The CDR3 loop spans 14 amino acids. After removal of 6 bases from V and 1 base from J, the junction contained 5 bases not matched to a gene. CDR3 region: CASRRGGRNTEAFF. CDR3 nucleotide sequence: TGTGCCAGCAGAAGAGGGGGCAGGAACACTGAAGCTTTCTTT.

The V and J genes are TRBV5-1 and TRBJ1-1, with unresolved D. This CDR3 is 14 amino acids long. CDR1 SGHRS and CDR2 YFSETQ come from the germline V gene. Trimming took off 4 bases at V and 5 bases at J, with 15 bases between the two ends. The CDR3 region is CASSPAVRDTEAFF. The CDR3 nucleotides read TGCGCCAGCAGCCCCGCAGTGAGGGATACTGAAGCTTTCTTT.

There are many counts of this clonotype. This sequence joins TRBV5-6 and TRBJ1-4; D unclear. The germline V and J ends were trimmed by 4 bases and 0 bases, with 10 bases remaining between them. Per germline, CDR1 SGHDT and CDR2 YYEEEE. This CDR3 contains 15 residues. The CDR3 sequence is CASSLPAATNEKLFF. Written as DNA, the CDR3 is TGTGCCAGCAGCCTTCCAGCTGCAACTAATGAAAAACTGTTTTTT.